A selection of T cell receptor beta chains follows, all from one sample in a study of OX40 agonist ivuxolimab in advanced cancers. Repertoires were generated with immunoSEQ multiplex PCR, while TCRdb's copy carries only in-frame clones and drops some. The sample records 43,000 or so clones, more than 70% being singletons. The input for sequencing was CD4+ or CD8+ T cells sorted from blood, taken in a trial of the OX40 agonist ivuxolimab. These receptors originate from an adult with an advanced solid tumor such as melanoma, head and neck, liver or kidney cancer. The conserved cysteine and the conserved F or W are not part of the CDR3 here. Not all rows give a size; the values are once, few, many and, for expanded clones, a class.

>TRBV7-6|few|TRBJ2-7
ASSLQGYSEQY
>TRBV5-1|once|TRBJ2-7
ASSFGLVYEQY
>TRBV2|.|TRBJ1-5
ASSDPGSNQPQH
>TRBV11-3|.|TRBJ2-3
ASSLGRPDTQY
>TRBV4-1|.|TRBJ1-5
ASRSVRGSNQPQH
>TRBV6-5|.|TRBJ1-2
ASSERPGAYGYT
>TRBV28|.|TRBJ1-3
ASGRTGAGGNTIY
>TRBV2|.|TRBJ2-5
ASSSGPQRTQY
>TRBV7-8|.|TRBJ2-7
ASSFGRAYEQY
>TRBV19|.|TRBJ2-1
ASSIGRAGGYFEQF
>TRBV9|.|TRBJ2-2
ASSVDAGGGTGELF
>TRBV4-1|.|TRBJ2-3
ASSQEGGRSTDTQY
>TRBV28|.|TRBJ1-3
ASRVTVSSGNTIY
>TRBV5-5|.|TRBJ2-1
ASSLVVTVGHNEQF
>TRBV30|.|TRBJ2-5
AWKPGTSPRETQY
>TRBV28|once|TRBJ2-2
ASSLYRGRNTGELF
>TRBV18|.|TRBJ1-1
ASSLTGANTEAF
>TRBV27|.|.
ASSLKGLPPYEQY
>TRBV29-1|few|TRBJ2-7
SVGTASSYEQY
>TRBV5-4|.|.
ASRGGTLMNEQY